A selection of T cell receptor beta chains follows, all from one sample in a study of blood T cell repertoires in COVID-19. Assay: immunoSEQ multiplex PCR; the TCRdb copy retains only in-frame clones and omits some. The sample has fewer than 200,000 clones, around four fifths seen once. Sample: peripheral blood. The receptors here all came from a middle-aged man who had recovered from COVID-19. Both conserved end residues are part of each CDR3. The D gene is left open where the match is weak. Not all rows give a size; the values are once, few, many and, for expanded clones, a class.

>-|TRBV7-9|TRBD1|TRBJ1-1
CASSTGGSNTNTEAFF
TGTGCCAGCAGCACAGGGGGCTCCAACACGAACACTGAAGCTTTCTTT
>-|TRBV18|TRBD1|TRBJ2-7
CASSPGQGYYEQYF
TGTGCCAGCTCACCGGGACAGGGCTATTACGAGCAGTACTTC
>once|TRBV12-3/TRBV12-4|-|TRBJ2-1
CASGYRYEQFF
TGTGCCAGCGGTTACAGGTATGAGCAGTTCTTC
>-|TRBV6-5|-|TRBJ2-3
CASSKTGRGPDTQYF
TGTGCCAGCAGTAAAACAGGGAGGGGCCCAGATACGCAGTATTTT
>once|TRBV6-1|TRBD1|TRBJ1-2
CASSEETGYGYTF
TGTGCCAGCAGTGAAGAGACAGGGTATGGCTACACCTTC
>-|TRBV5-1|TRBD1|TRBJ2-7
CASSWDSSYEQYF
TGCGCCAGCAGCTGGGACAGCTCCTACGAGCAGTACTTC
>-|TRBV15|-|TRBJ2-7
CATSQGTSYEQYF
TGTGCCACCAGCCAGGGGACGTCCTACGAGCAGTACTTC
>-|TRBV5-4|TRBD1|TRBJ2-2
CASSLGAGGRPGELFF
TGTGCCAGCAGCTTGGGAGCAGGGGGAAGACCCGGGGAGCTGTTTTTT
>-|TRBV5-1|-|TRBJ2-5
CASSSTGKSQETQYF
TGCGCCAGCAGCTCAACAGGGAAGTCACAAGAGACCCAGTACTTC
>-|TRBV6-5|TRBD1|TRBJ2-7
CASSRQGQEQYF
TGTGCCAGCAGTCGACAGGGGCAAGAGCAGTACTTC
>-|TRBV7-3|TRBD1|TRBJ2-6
CASSTGQPSSGANVLTF
TGTGCCAGCAGCACGGGACAGCCAAGCTCTGGGGCCAACGTCCTGACTTTC
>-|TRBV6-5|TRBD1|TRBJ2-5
CASSGQGAGETQYF
TGTGCCAGCAGCGGACAGGGGGCAGGGGAGACCCAGTACTTC
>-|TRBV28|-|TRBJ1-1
CASRAGATEAFF
TGTGCCAGCCGTGCGGGGGCAACTGAAGCTTTCTTT
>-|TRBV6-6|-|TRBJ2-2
CATYSGTGELFF
TGTGCCACCTACTCAGGAACCGGGGAGCTGTTTTTT
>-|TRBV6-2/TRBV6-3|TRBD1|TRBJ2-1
CASSAPGTGNGQFF
TGTGCCAGCAGTGCCCCCGGGACAGGGAACGGGCAGTTCTTC
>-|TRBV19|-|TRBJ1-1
CASSMELLNTEAFF
TGTGCCAGTAGTATGGAGTTATTGAACACTGAAGCTTTCTTT
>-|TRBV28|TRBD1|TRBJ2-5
CASRTGGQETQYF
TGTGCCAGCAGGACAGGGGGCCAAGAGACCCAGTACTTC
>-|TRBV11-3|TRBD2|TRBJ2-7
CASSLTSVYEQYF
TGTGCCAGCAGCTTGACTAGCGTCTACGAGCAGTACTTC
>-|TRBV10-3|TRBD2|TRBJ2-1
CAISTGRGHNEQFF
TGTGCCATCAGTACCGGGAGGGGCCACAATGAGCAGTTCTTC
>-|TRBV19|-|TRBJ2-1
CASRTGYNEQFF
TGTGCCAGTAGGACGGGGTACAATGAGCAGTTCTTC
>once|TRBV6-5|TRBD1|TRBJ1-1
CASKVGTGDTEAFF
TGTGCCAGCAAAGTGGGGACAGGGGACACTGAAGCTTTCTTT
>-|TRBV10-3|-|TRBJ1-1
CAIMAAPGTEAFF
TGTGCCATCATGGCCGCGCCGGGCACTGAAGCTTTCTTT
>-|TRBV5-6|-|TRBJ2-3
CASSLALAEDTQYF
TGTGCCAGCAGCTTGGCGTTAGCCGAGGATACGCAGTATTTT
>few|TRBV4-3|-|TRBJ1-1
CASSRRRGGTEAFF
TGCGCCAGCTCCCGACGTCGGGGGGGCACTGAAGCTTTCTTT
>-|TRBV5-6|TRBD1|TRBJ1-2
CASSSTGGSNYGYTF
TGTGCCAGCAGCTCGACAGGGGGCTCTAACTATGGCTACACCTTC
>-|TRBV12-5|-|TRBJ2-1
CASGLVLGNPNNEQFF
TGTGCTAGTGGTTTGGTACTAGGAAACCCCAACAATGAGCAGTTCTTC
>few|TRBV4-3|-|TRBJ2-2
CASSQGAQITGELFF
TGCGCCAGCAGCCAAGGGGCGCAAATCACCGGGGAGCTGTTTTTT
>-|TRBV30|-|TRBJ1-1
CAWRGQNTEAFF
TGTGCCTGGAGAGGACAGAACACTGAAGCTTTCTTT
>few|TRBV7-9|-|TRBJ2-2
CASSFAGNTGELFF
TGTGCCAGCAGCTTTGCAGGGAACACCGGGGAGCTGTTTTTT
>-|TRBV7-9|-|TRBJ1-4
CASSLVEGSEKLFF
TGTGCCAGCAGCTTAGTGGAGGGGAGTGAAAAACTGTTTTTT
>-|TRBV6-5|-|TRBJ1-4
CASTPDTGEGKLFF
TGTGCCAGCACCCCGGACACAGGCGAAGGAAAACTGTTTTTT
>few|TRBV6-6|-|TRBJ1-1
CASRRPTGWTEAFF
TGTGCCAGCAGGCGACCGACAGGCTGGACTGAAGCTTTCTTT
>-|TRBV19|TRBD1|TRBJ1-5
CASSTRQGPSNQPQHF
TGTGCCAGTAGTACCCGACAGGGTCCCAGCAATCAGCCCCAGCATTTT
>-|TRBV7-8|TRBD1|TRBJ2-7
CASSPQGVHEQYF
TGTGCCAGCAGCCCACAGGGGGTCCACGAGCAGTACTTC
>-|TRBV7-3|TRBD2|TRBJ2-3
CASSMKLAGVDTQYF
TGTGCCAGCAGCATGAAACTAGCGGGGGTGGATACGCAGTATTTT
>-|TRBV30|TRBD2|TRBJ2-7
CAWSVPSGFLEQYF
TGTGCCTGGAGTGTACCTAGCGGCTTCTTGGAGCAGTACTTC
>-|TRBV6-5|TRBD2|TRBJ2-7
CASSYSPGGISYEQYF
TGTGCCAGCAGTTACTCCCCGGGAGGAATCTCCTACGAGCAGTACTTC
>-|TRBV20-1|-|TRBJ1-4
CSALQGEKLFF
TGCAGTGCATTACAGGGCGAAAAACTGTTTTTT
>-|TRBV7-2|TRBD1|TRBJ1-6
CASSAGGHNSPLHF
TGTGCCAGCAGCGCAGGGGGGCATAATTCACCCCTCCACTTT
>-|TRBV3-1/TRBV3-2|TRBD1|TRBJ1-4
CASARTGAEKLFF
TGTGCCAGCGCTCGGACAGGGGCTGAAAAACTGTTTTTT
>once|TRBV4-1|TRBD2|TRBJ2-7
CASSQEGTRFTYEQYF
TGCGCCAGCAGCCAAGAAGGGACTAGGTTTACCTACGAGCAGTACTTC
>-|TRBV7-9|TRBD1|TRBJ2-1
CASSLNTGGGSNEQFF
TGTGCCAGCAGCTTAAACACAGGGGGAGGCTCCAATGAGCAGTTCTTC
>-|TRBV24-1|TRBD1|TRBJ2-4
CATSDPRDRDGNIQYF
TGTGCCACCAGTGACCCCCGGGACAGGGATGGAAACATTCAGTACTTC
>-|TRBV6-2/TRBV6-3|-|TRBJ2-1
CASSRGSGYNEQFF
TGTGCCAGCAGCCGAGGAAGCGGCTACAATGAGCAGTTCTTC
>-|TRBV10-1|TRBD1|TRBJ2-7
CAKGRDRGGNEQYF
TGCGCCAAGGGGCGGGACAGGGGGGGAAACGAGCAGTACTTC
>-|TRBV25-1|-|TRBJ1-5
CASSESRQINQPQHF
TGTGCCAGCAGTGAATCTCGACAGATTAATCAGCCCCAGCATTTT